These 21 T cell receptor beta chains originate from one sample sequenced in a study of cytomegalovirus exposure and HLA in healthy donors. 60 Vbeta and 13 Jbeta primers were used in PCR. Method: immunoSEQ multiplex PCR; TCRdb's copy keeps in-frame clones and lacks some. The sample lists 110,000 to 150,000 clones, about 80% occurring once. Sequencing was done on a sample of PBMCs. These receptors were collected from a female donor in good health and CMV-seronegative.

The sample holds a few counts of this clone. V and J are TRBV7-9 and TRBJ1-1; D call uncertain. The CDR3 loop spans 14 amino acids. Germline lookup yields CDR1 SEHNR and CDR2 FQNEAQ (reference sequence). V was shortened by 1 base and J by 2 bases, with 8 bases between the two germline ends. The CDR3 protein is CASSLGADNTEAFF. The CDR3 nucleotides are TGTGCCAGCAGCTTAGGGGCTGATAACACTGAAGCTTTCTTT. The variable domain in full, with the rest retrieved from reference TRBV7-9 and TRBJ1-1, is DTGVSQNPRHKITKRGQNVTFRCDPISEHNRLYWYRQTLGQGPEFLTYFQNEAQLEKSRLLSDRFSAERPKGSFSTLEIQRTEQGDSAMYLCASSLGADNTEAFFGQGTRLTVV.

The chain combines TRBV5-4 with TRBJ2-1; D might be TRBD1 (5 bases). This CDR3 comprises 13 residues. Germline CDR1 reads SGHNT; CDR2 reads YYREEE (reference sequence). The V gene lost 3 bases and the J gene lost 8 bases, with 12 bases spanning the gap. CDR3 sequence (DNA): TGTGCCAGCAGCTCGGCTGGGGCCCATGAGCAGTTCTTC. As protein: CASSSAGAHEQFF. Full variable domain (rest looked up from reference TRBV5-4 and TRBJ2-1): ETGVTQSPTHLIKTRGQQVTLRCSSQSGHNTVSWYQQALGQGPQFIFQYYREEENGRGNFPPRFSGLQFPNYSSELNVNALELDDSALYLCASSSAGAHEQFFGPGTRLTVL.

J is TRBJ1-6 and V is TRBV28, with TRBD1 identical over 8 bases. The J segment lost 7 bases and the V segment lost 5 bases, leaving 4 bases of the junction unmatched. Germline CDR1 and CDR2: MDHEN and SYDVKM. This CDR3 is built from 14 residues. DNA of the CDR3: TGTGCCAGCAGTCCTTGGACAGGGAATTCACCCCTCCACTTT. Protein product: CASSPWTGNSPLHF.

This chain links TRBV5-1 with TRBJ2-7; 8 positions agree with TRBD1. CDR1 and CDR2 (germline): SGHRS, YFSETQ. The CDR3 is made up of 14 amino acids. With 5 bases clipped from V and 4 bases from J, the junction kept 8 bases outside the gene matches. CDR3 in DNA: TGCGCCAGCAGATCGGACAGGGACTCGTACGAGCAGTACTTC. It codes for CASRSDRDSYEQYF.

The chain has TRBV5-8 and TRBJ1-5; D is possibly TRBD1 (5 bases). The CDR3 has 13 amino acids. V was cut by 4 bases and J by 5 bases, with 10 bases left in between. Germline CDR1 SGHTS, CDR2 YDEGEE. The CDR3 nucleotides are TGTGCCAGCAGCCAACAGGCCGATCAGCCCCAGCATTTT. Its translation: CASSQQADQPQHF.

The V and J genes are TRBV6-1 and TRBJ2-7; TRBD1 aligns across 7 bases. CDR3 size: 14 residues. Losses at the gene ends were 8 bases for V and 2 bases for J; bases not matched to a gene: 9. Looked up from germline, CDR1 is MNHNS and CDR2 is SASEGT. The CDR3 spells CASGWDRLPYEQYF. CDR3 nucleotide sequence: TGTGCCAGCGGATGGGACAGACTACCCTACGAGCAGTACTTC.

In its sample, this clone was seen a few times. The CDR3 bases are TGTGCCAGCCGGACAGGTCCCTACGAGCAGTACTTC. As protein: CASRTGPYEQYF. The chain carries TRBV6-5 and TRBJ2-7, with 7 bases aligning to TRBD1. The length of the CDR3 is 12 residues. Germline CDR1 and CDR2: MNHEY and SVGAGI. Unmatched junction bases numbered 3, after V lost 8 bases and J lost 2 bases.

V gene TRBV4-2 combines with J gene TRBJ1-4; 7 bases map to TRBD1. The germline V gene has CDR1 LGHNA and CDR2 YNFKEQ. V lost 4 bases and J lost 4; bases outside the gene matches: 3. The CDR3 is 14 amino acids. The CDR3 nucleotides are TGTGCCAGCAGCCTAGGACAGGTTAATGAAAAACTGTTTTTT. The encoded protein is CASSLGQVNEKLFF.

The chain uses TRBV23-1 and TRBJ2-3; 10 bases fit TRBD2. TRBV23-1 is an ORF for which the function is uncertain. This CDR3 is 18 amino acids long. The J segment lost 4 bases and the V segment lost 6 bases, leaving 16 bases of the junction unmatched. This chain's CDR3 is CASSPLRLAGGGADTQYF. CDR3 coding DNA: TGCGCCAGCAGCCCCCTTAGGTTAGCGGGAGGAGGTGCAGATACGCAGTATTTT.

The V gene is TRBV14, the J gene TRBJ1-1; D remains unclear. Trimming removed 4 bases from V and 5 bases from J, with 14 bases in between. CDR1 SGHDN and CDR2 FVKESK come from the germline V gene. This CDR3 spans 14 amino acids. CDR3 sequence (DNA): TGTGCCAGCAGCCCCGGGTGGGTAAGGACTGAAGCTTTCTTT. It specifies CASSPGWVRTEAFF.

This clone was detected once. The V gene is TRBV11-2, the J gene TRBJ1-1; TRBD1 aligns across 7 bases. In germline, CDR1 is SGHAT, CDR2 FQNNGV. V was clipped by 3 bases and J by 1 base; unmatched bases: 5. CDR3 length equals 15 residues. CDR3 loop: CASSFYRGPNTEAFF. The CDR3 nucleotides read TGTGCCAGCAGCTTTTACAGGGGCCCGAACACTGAAGCTTTCTTT. Variable domain in full (rest from reference TRBV11-2 and TRBJ1-1): EAGVAQSPRYKIIEKRQSVAFWCNPISGHATLYWYQQILGQGPKLLIQFQNNGVVDDSQLPKDRFSAERLKGVDSTLKIQPAKLEDSAVYLCASSFYRGPNTEAFFGQGTRLTVV.

The chain joins TRBV28 to TRBJ1-6; 7 bases are a match to TRBD1. This CDR3 comprises 15 residues. The germline V gene encodes CDR1 MDHEN and CDR2 SYDVKM. J lost 4 bases, V lost 6 bases, and 6 bases had no gene match. CDR3 amino acids: CASRPQGGYNSPLHF. As DNA, the CDR3 is TGTGCCAGCAGGCCCCAGGGGGGTTATAATTCACCCCTCCACTTT.

This clone appeared a few times. The chain links TRBV5-1 to TRBJ1-6; D unresolved. In germline, CDR1 is SGHRS, CDR2 YFSETQ. Deletions cut 6 bases from V and 5 bases from J, with 15 bases between. The CDR3 has 15 amino acids. CDR3 bases: TGCGCCAGCAAAGCTCAAGACTCGAATAATTCACCCCTCCACTTT. Amino acid sequence: CASKAQDSNNSPLHF. Full variable domain (outside the CDR3, taken from reference TRBV5-1 and TRBJ1-6): KAGVTQTPRYLIKTRGQQVTLSCSPISGHRSVSWYQQTPGQGLQFLFEYFSETQRNKGNFPGRFSGRQFSNSRSEMNVSTLELGDSALYLCASKAQDSNNSPLHFGNGTRLTVT.

The gene calls are TRBV7-9 and TRBJ1-2; D uncertain. The CDR3 is 15 amino acids. The V gene's germline CDR1 is SEHNR and CDR2 FQNEAQ (reference sequence). The V and J ends lost 0 bases and 5 bases respectively, with 13 bases between them. CDR3 sequence (DNA): TGTGCCAGCAGCTTAGCGACGCCGGGTGGGTATGGCTACACCTTC. Translating it yields CASSLATPGGYGYTF.

The chain is built from TRBV20-1 and TRBJ2-2; D call uncertain. Germline V gene lookup returns CDR1 DFQATT and CDR2 SNEGSKA (reference sequence). Trimming stripped 6 bases from V and 6 bases from J, with 8 bases between. CDR3 size: 11 residues. The CDR3 loop reads CSAQGAGELFF. DNA of the CDR3: TGCAGTGCCCAAGGAGCCGGGGAGCTGTTTTTT.

This chain links TRBV7-9 with TRBJ1-5; D possibly corresponds to TRBD1 (5 bases). Trimming pared 4 bases from V and 1 base from J, leaving 8 bases between. Germline values: CDR1 SEHNR, CDR2 FQNEAQ (reference sequence). The CDR3 covers 14 residues. The CDR3 DNA reads TGTGCCAGCAGCTCGTCAGGGAGCAATCAGCCCCAGCATTTT. This encodes CASSSSGSNQPQHF.

The chain carries TRBV6-1 and TRBJ2-1; D remains unclear. V lost 6 bases to trimming and J lost 4 bases, with 13 bases between them. Germline assignment: CDR1 MNHNS and CDR2 SASEGT. The CDR3 has 14 residues. The CDR3 is CASSRGLLYNEQFF. For the CDR3, the DNA is TGTGCCAGCAGCCGCGGTCTTTTGTACAATGAGCAGTTCTTC.

A few counts support this clone. Compared with germline, one end of the junction differs, possibly owing to a read error. The rearrangement links TRBV7-9 to TRBJ1-5; 7 bases fit TRBD1. This CDR3 has 16 amino acids. Looked up from germline, CDR1 is SEHNR and CDR2 is FQNEAQ (reference sequence). CDR3 DNA sequence: TGTTCCAGCAGCCAGACGATAGGGGGCGCATATCAGCCCCAGCATTTT. It specifies CSSSQTIGGAYQPQHF. Looking up the rest from reference TRBV7-9 and TRBJ1-5 gives the full variable domain: DTGVSQNPRHKITKRGQNVTFRCDPISEHNRLYWYRQTLGQGPEFLTYFQNEAQLEKSRLLSDRFSAERPKGSFSTLEIQRTEQGDSAMYLCSSSQTIGGAYQPQHFGDGTRLSIL.

This clone was found a few times. V gene TRBV5-6 combines with J gene TRBJ2-7; 8 bases are a match to TRBD1. From germline, CDR1 is SGHDT and CDR2 YYEEEE. Trimming took 3 bases from V and 4 from J; bases not matched to a gene: 6. The CDR3 is made up of 14 amino acids. In DNA form, the CDR3 reads TGTGCCAGCAGCTCCCCCGGACAGGGTTACGAGCAGTACTTC. Encoded protein: CASSSPGQGYEQYF.

The chain links TRBV10-3 to TRBJ2-3; perhaps TRBD1 as D (6 bases). From germline, CDR1 is ENHRY and CDR2 SYGVKD. Trimming shortened V by 6 bases and J by 1 base, and 14 bases separated the two germline ends. The CDR3 contains 15 residues. CDR3 DNA sequence: TGTGCCATCAGGTTACAGGGTTCGGGCACAGATACGCAGTATTTT. This sequence encodes CAIRLQGSGTDTQYF.

The CDR3 sequence: CASRFGVGTDTQYF. The CDR3, as DNA: TGTGCCAGCAGGTTCGGGGTTGGGACAGATACGCAGTATTTT. This chain uses TRBV6-5 with TRBJ2-3; D is perhaps TRBD2 (5 bases). V gave up 6 bases and J gave up 3 bases, with 13 bases separating them. Germline-derived CDR1 and CDR2 are MNHEY and SVGAGI. CDR3 length: 14 amino acids.